Below are 9 T cell receptor beta chains sequenced from a single sample in a study of beta chain features in type 1 diabetes. Study-level points and caveats: A moderate, significant TCRB CDR3 shortening appeared in type 1 diabetes across four CD4+ subsets.

The antigens these receptors bind are not known. Sequencing targeted expressed TCRB transcripts, as all isolated RNA had been reverse transcribed. Here immunoSEQ multiplex PCR was the method, and the copy in TCRdb shows in-frame clones only, minus some. The sample includes 600,000 to 700,000 clones, around 12% of them seen just once. What was sequenced was naive CD4+ T cells from blood. The receptors derive from a man aged 25 to 40 with type 1 diabetes.

The chain recombines TRBV5-1 with TRBJ2-5; 9 nucleotides agree with TRBD1. V was clipped by 4 bases and J by 7 bases; unmatched bases: 5. CDR1 is SGHRS, CDR2 YFSETQ, per germline. The CDR3 covers 13 residues. The DNA for the CDR3 is TGCGCCAGCAGCCCAGGGACAGGGACGACCCAGTACTTC. Translation: CASSPGTGTTQYF.

The chain recombines TRBV4-3 with TRBJ2-2; D is ambiguous. Germline loops: CDR1 LGHNA, CDR2 YSLEER. The V end lost 0 bases, the J end lost 4 bases, and 9 bases lay between the germline ends. The CDR3 extends over 15 amino acids. The chain's CDR3 is CASSQEPWGTGELFF. In DNA form, the CDR3 reads TGCGCCAGCAGCCAAGAGCCTTGGGGCACCGGGGAGCTGTTTTTT.

Comment on this clone: This sample includes further DNA sequences coding for the same CDR3. This chain links TRBV9 with TRBJ2-3; D possibly corresponds to TRBD2 (6 bases). From germline, CDR1 is SGDLS and CDR2 YYNGEE. This CDR3 spans 15 amino acids. The ends were cut back, 0 bases at V and 1 base at J, with 9 bases in the middle. The CDR3 DNA reads TGTGCCAGCAGCGTAGACCCTAGCGGCACAGATACGCAGTATTTT. This codes for CASSVDPSGTDTQYF.

The chain has TRBV7-2 and TRBJ1-5; D remains unclear. Deletions cut 1 base from V and 1 base from J, with 8 bases between. The germline V gene has CDR1 SGHTA and CDR2 FQGNSA. The CDR3 totals 15 residues. In DNA form, the CDR3 reads TGTGCCAGCAGCTTAGAATTACAGAGCAATCAGCCCCAGCATTTT. This sequence encodes CASSLELQSNQPQHF. Full variable domain (outside the CDR3, taken from reference TRBV7-2 and TRBJ1-5): GAGVSQSPSNKVTEKGKDVELRCDPISGHTALYWYRQSLGQGLEFLIYFQGNSAPDKSGLPSDRFSAERTGGSVSTLTIQRTQQEDSAVYLCASSLELQSNQPQHFGDGTRLSIL.

Concerning this clone: Other DNA sequences in this specimen translate into the identical CDR3. The CDR3 bases are TGTGCCAGCAGCGTAGTAGGGGAGGGCACAGATACGCAGTATTTT. Amino acid sequence: CASSVVGEGTDTQYF. The chain carries TRBV9 and TRBJ2-3; TRBD2 is a possible D gene (6 bases). The CDR3 is made up of 15 amino acids. V lost 0 bases and J lost 1, with 9 bases in between. Germline CDR1 SGDLS, CDR2 YYNGEE.

This clone was recorded a few times. CDR3 in amino acids: CASSGRTGDNSPLHF. As DNA, the CDR3 is TGCGCCAGCAGCGGACGGACAGGGGATAATTCACCCCTCCACTTT. This chain joins TRBV5-1 and TRBJ1-6, with 9 bases lining up with TRBD1. With 4 bases clipped from V and 5 bases from J, the junction kept 4 bases outside the gene matches. Germline CDR1 reads SGHRS; CDR2 reads YFSETQ. This CDR3 region has 15 residues.

This clone was counted between two and nine times. V usage is TRBV30 and J usage is TRBJ1-6; unclear D gene. In germline, CDR1 is GTSNPN, CDR2 SVGIG (reference sequence). Trimming pared 6 bases from V and 6 bases from J, leaving 12 bases between. This CDR3 spans 13 amino acids. The CDR3 region is CACLRETNSPLHF. CDR3 coding DNA: TGTGCCTGCCTCAGAGAAACTAATTCACCCCTCCACTTT.

This sequence joins TRBV5-1 and TRBJ2-1; 7 bases agree with TRBD1. Germline values: CDR1 SGHRS, CDR2 YFSETQ. The CDR3 spans 14 residues. The junction had 11 bases not matched to a gene; V was cut back by 6 bases and J by 8 bases. CDR3 sequence reads: CASIPGLGGDEQFF. The CDR3 DNA reads as TGCGCCAGCATACCGGGTCTAGGGGGCGATGAGCAGTTCTTC.

The J gene is TRBJ2-1, the V gene TRBV9, with D perhaps matching TRBD2 (6 bases). Per germline, CDR1 SGDLS and CDR2 YYNGEE. The CDR3 runs 16 residues. The V and J ends lost 0 bases and 1 base respectively, with 11 bases between them. The CDR3 region is CASSVGTGTSYNEQFF. The CDR3 DNA reads as TGTGCCAGCAGCGTAGGTACCGGGACTTCCTACAATGAGCAGTTCTTC.